This T cell receptor (beta chain) was identified during a study of blood T cell repertoires in COVID-19. About the research overall: From T cells, B-cell-depleted T cells, or PBMCs came the material, which was cDNA or gDNA.

Libraries were prepared by immunoSEQ multiplex PCR; TCRdb keeps only in-frame clonotypes and omits some of them. The data show roughly 150,000 clones, over 70% seen once. All enrollees were roughly 18 to 100 years old and from fewer than 30 US areas. Cohorts were assigned according to the clinical history that participants reported. Up to 2 weeks before entering the study, exposed participants had met a COVID-19 case. Material for sequencing was PBMCs or T cells enriched from blood (not recorded which). This sequence was found in a man between 65 and 80 years old who had been exposed to COVID-19.

CDR3 protein: CAISSPLGREHEQYF. The CDR3 DNA reads as TGTGCCATCAGTTCCCCTCTGGGCAGGGAACACGAGCAGTACTTC. This rearrangement joins TRBV10-3 to TRBJ2-7, with a tentative D call TRBD1 (5 bases). The CDR3 consists of 15 residues. The V end was cut by 5 bases, the J end by 5 bases, with 19 bases between. CDR1 and CDR2 from the germline V gene are ENHRY and SYGVKD.